This T cell receptor (beta chain) was captured by sequencing in a study of blood T cell repertoires in COVID-19. Looking at the study overall: The study drew acute and convalescent COVID-19 samples from the United States, Italy and Spain. From T cells, B-cell-depleted T cells, or PBMCs came the material, which was cDNA or gDNA.

This CDR3 spans 12 amino acids. V dropped 6 bases and J dropped 5 bases, with 10 bases sitting between them. Per germline, CDR1 LNHDA and CDR2 SQIVND (reference sequence). In the original analysis: Amplification with reference gene primers provided the estimates of nucleated cell counts. The method was immunoSEQ multiplex PCR; TCRdb's version includes in-frame clones alone and lacks a portion of them. V, J and clone size derive from that table, while D and trimming were established from the DNA sequence. The sample contains some 180,000 clones, around 90% of which appear only once. The chain recombines TRBV19 with TRBJ2-5, with D tentatively TRBD1 (5 bases). This TCR came from a man aged 50 to 59 with acute or convalescent COVID-19. The sequenced sample was peripheral blood. In DNA, the CDR3 is TGTGCCAGTAGGACACAGGATGAGACCCAGTACTTC. This codes for CASRTQDETQYF.